Reported below is one TCR beta chain. Templates that were synthetic TCR analogs were spiked into each PCR. This table comes from immunoSEQ multiplex PCR, and its TCRdb copy is limited to in-frame clones, with some not included. The data show tens of thousands of clones, 80% to 90% seen once. The sample originates from a study of PD-L1 blockade in urothelial cancer. CDR1 is WNHNN and CDR2 is SYGVQD in the germline V gene (reference sequence). The CDR3 is 14 residues long. V gave up 5 bases and J gave up 2 bases; unmatched junction bases: 3. The sequences come from PBMCs, collected around atezolizumab (anti-PD-L1) treatment. The rearrangement links TRBV10-1 to TRBJ2-1; 7 bases line up with TRBD1. The clonotype originates from a man aged 55-75 years with urothelial cancer. The DNA for the CDR3 is TGCGCCAGCAGTTTGGGACAGCCCTACAATGAGCAGTTCTTC. Translating it yields CASSLGQPYNEQFF.